This T cell receptor beta chain is from a study of cytomegalovirus exposure and HLA in healthy donors. About the study: Assignment to the Caucasian-associated ancestry cluster applied to about 80% of the 350 to 500 genotyped donors. Study-level findings and limits: Among TCR beta chains of equal frequency, HLA-associated ones were more clonally expanded in a later analysis. The majority of CMV-associated TCR beta chains were reported as apparently HLA-restricted in a later analysis.

PCR employed 60 Vbeta and 13 Jbeta primers. Produced via immunoSEQ multiplex PCR; TCRdb's table is partial and in-frame only. The repertoire includes 100,000 or so clones, 75% to 90% of them detected once, and 6.9% sits in the top ten. Points on this clone: The target antigen is unknown.

The V end was cut by 1 base, the J end by 10 bases, with 11 bases between. CDR1 and CDR2 (germline): MGHDK, SYGVNS. CDR3 length: 14 residues. The chain uses TRBV25-1 and TRBJ1-6; D might be TRBD1 (6 bases). Sequencing input: PBMCs. The source of this sequence is a man between 25 and 39 years old in good health and CMV-seropositive. The CDR3 nucleotides read TGTGCCAGCAGTGAATTGGGGGCAGGGTCACCCCTCCACTTT. Amino acids: CASSELGAGSPLHF.